A selection of T cell receptor beta chains follows, all from one sample in a study of T cells in Graves' hyperthyroidism and ophthalmopathy. TCRdb reprocessed the multiplex PCR reads with MiXCR, giving one entry per CDR3 protein. The table shows 550,000 to 700,000 distinct CDR3 sequences, with about half occurring only once. The specimen sequenced was peripheral blood or thyroid tissue (not recorded which). All receptors derive from an adult woman with Graves' disease, either hyperthyroidism or ophthalmopathy (not recorded which). Each CDR3 is given with its conserved first and last residue. The D gene is left open where the match is weak. Clone size, where shown, is once, few, many, or a class for clones that have expanded.

clone_size,v_call,d_call,j_call,cdr3_nt,cdr3_aa
.,TRBV28,.,TRBJ1-2,TGTGCCAGTGGGACTGCGTACCCCAACAGCCGGGGCTACACCTTC,CASGTAYPNSRGYTF
.,TRBV2,.,TRBJ2-3,TGTGCCAGCGCTCTAGGTTACGGCACAGATACGCAGTATTTT,CASALGYGTDTQYF
many,TRBV20-1,TRBD1,TRBJ1-5,TGCAGTGCTAGCAATTTCGACAGGGCCTTAACGTCTCAGCCCCAGCATTTT,CSASNFDRALTSQPQHF
many,TRBV20-1,TRBD2,TRBJ2-2,TGCAGTGCTAGAGTAGCGGGAGGGTCCGGGGAGCTGTTTTTT,CSARVAGGSGELFF
.,TRBV24-1,.,TRBJ2-5,TGTGCCACTTCGCCCGGGGTGAAAGAGACCCAGTACTTC,CATSPGVKETQYF
few,TRBV20-1,.,TRBJ1-2,TGCAGTGCTAGTCGCGGGGGGGCCTATGGCTACACCTTC,CSASRGGAYGYTF
many,TRBV7-2,.,TRBJ1-2,TGTGCCAGCAGCTTACCGACAGGCCTCAACTATGGCTACACCTTC,CASSLPTGLNYGYTF
few,TRBV3-1,TRBD2,TRBJ2-2,TGTGCCAGCGCTTCATCCGGGACTAGCGGGGAGCTGTTTTTT,CASASSGTSGELFF
.,TRBV20-1,TRBD2,TRBJ2-7,TGCAGTGCTAGAGATCGGGGGAGGGTCCACGAGCAGTACTTC,CSARDRGRVHEQYF
.,TRBV29-1,TRBD2,TRBJ2-2,TGCAGCGTTGACTTCGGGGGGACGAACACCGGGGAGCTGTTTTTT,CSVDFGGTNTGELFF
.,TRBV7-2,.,TRBJ1-6,TGTGCCAGCAGCTTAACCCAGGGAGGGTCACCCCTCCACTTT,CASSLTQGGSPLHF
.,TRBV6-6,.,TRBJ1-5,TGTGCCAGCAGTTACAAGGGTTACCAGCCCCAGCATTTT,CASSYKGYQPQHF
.,TRBV20-1,TRBD1,TRBJ1-2,TGCAGTGCTAGTCAGGGGGTAAACTATGGCTACACCTTC,CSASQGVNYGYTF
once,TRBV29-1,.,TRBJ2-5,TGCAGCGCTGTGGCGGCCCAAGAGACCCAGTACTTC,CSAVAAQETQYF
many,TRBV2,.,TRBJ1-5,TGTGCCAGCACCCAGGGTCCCGATCAGCCCCAGCATTTT,CASTQGPDQPQHF
many,TRBV16,.,TRBJ1-5,TGTGCCAGCAGCCCGGAAGGGGGAGGCAGGCTCCTTAGCAATCAGCCCCAGCATTTT,CASSPEGGGRLLSNQPQHF
many,TRBV20-1,.,TRBJ2-5,TGCAGTGCTACGACCCGATTACAGGTCCAAGAGACCCAGTACTTC,CSATTRLQVQETQYF
many,TRBV9,.,TRBJ1-1,TGTGCCAGCAGCGGGTTGGGTGGGAACACTGAAGCTTTCTTT,CASSGLGGNTEAFF
few,TRBV5-1,.,TRBJ1-5,TGCGCCAGCAGCCACGGACAGAGCGGTAATCCCCGAACTGTCCGTGGCTGCTGG,CASSHGQSGNPRTVRGCW
.,TRBV20-1,.,TRBJ2-5,TGCAGTGCTCACGACAGGCTTAGGTCCCAGTACTTC,CSAHDRLRSQYF
many,TRBV7-8,TRBD2,TRBJ2-7,TGTGCCAGCAGCCCCTGGGAGTGGGGGGGGACCTCCTACGAGCAGTACTTC,CASSPWEWGGTSYEQYF
.,TRBV10-1,TRBD2,TRBJ2-2,TGCGCCAGCAGTCGAGCGGGAGAGGGAGGAAACACCGGGGAGCTGTTTTTT,CASSRAGEGGNTGELFF
many,TRBV2,TRBD1,TRBJ1-5,TGTGCCAGCAGACCGGACAGGGGCAATCAGCCCCAGCATTTT,CASRPDRGNQPQHF
.,TRBV20-1,.,TRBJ2-7,TGCAGTGCTGGACCAGACACGTACGAGCAGTACTTC,CSAGPDTYEQYF
.,TRBV10-3,.,TRBJ1-1,TGTGCCATCAGTGTCGATACTGAAGCTTTCTTT,CAISVDTEAFF
many,TRBV3-1,.,TRBJ1-1,TGTGCCAGCAGCCAGCGGGGGAGTGAAGCTTTCTTT,CASSQRGSEAFF
many,TRBV11-2,TRBD1,TRBJ2-3,TGTGCCAGCAGCTTAGCCGGACAGGGATCGACAGATACGCAGTATTTT,CASSLAGQGSTDTQYF
.,TRBV10-3,TRBD1,TRBJ1-3,TGTGCCATCAGGGGAGGGGACAGTTTCTCTGGAAACACCATATATTTT,CAIRGGDSFSGNTIYF
.,TRBV7-2,.,TRBJ1-3,TGTGCCAGCAGCTTAGCCACCATATATTTT,CASSLATIYF
many,TRBV5-1,.,TRBJ1-2,TGCGCCAGCAGCTTGGGATCGAATAACTATGGCTACACCTTC,CASSLGSNNYGYTF
many,TRBV7-3,.,TRBJ2-2,TGTGCCAGCAGCCTCCGGGCATTTGGTAGGGGTAGGACCGGGGAGCTGTTTTTT,CASSLRAFGRGRTGELFF
many,TRBV4-2,.,TRBJ2-2,TGTGCCAGCAGCCAAGTAATCGGGAGCGGCACCGGGGAGCTGTTTTTT,CASSQVIGSGTGELFF
many,TRBV7-8,TRBD1,TRBJ2-5,TGTGCCAGCAGCAGGGGGACAGGGGGAGACGAGACCCAGTACTTC,CASSRGTGGDETQYF
many,TRBV20-1,.,TRBJ2-7,TGCAGTGCCCTGGGGCACGAGCAGTACTTC,CSALGHEQYF
.,TRBV25-1,.,TRBJ1-1,TGTGCTAGAGAAGAGGGTCCCTACACTGAAGCTTTCTTT,CAREEGPYTEAFF
many,TRBV13,.,TRBJ2-6,TGTGCCAGCAGCAATACAGGATTCTCTGGGGCCAACGTCCTGACTTTC,CASSNTGFSGANVLTF
.,TRBV2,TRBD2,TRBJ2-3,TGTGCCACCAGTCGAGCGGGAGTTTTATCGGATACGCAGTATTTT,CATSRAGVLSDTQYF
many,TRBV6-1,.,TRBJ2-7,TGTGCCAGCAGTGAAGATCGGGACTACGAGCAGTACTTC,CASSEDRDYEQYF
many,TRBV7-9,.,TRBJ1-4,TGTGCCAGCAGCTTAGTGGAGGAAAAACTGTTTTTT,CASSLVEEKLFF
.,TRBV12-3/TRBV12-4,.,TRBJ1-5,TGTGCCATCAGTGCATGGAGGGATGGCAATCAGCCCCAGCATTTT,CAISAWRDGNQPQHF
once,TRBV5-5,.,TRBJ1-5,TGTGCCAGCAGCTCGATCCGGGATAGTGGGGGCAATCAGCCCCAGCATTTT,CASSSIRDSGGNQPQHF
.,TRBV12-3/TRBV12-4,TRBD1,TRBJ2-5,TGTGCCAGCAGTCCATGGACAGGGGGGATCGGTGAGGAGACCCAGTACTTC,CASSPWTGGIGEETQYF
many,TRBV30,.,TRBJ1-1,TGTGCCTGGATTGGGGTCGCTGAAGCTTTCTTT,CAWIGVAEAFF
many,TRBV20-1,.,TRBJ2-5,TGCAGTGCTAGAAAGCAAGAGACCCAGTACTTC,CSARKQETQYF
.,TRBV2,.,TRBJ1-5,TGTGCCAGCAGGGTAGACACCGGGTGGGATCAGCCCCAGCATTTT,CASRVDTGWDQPQHF
.,TRBV14,.,TRBJ2-7,TGTGCCAGCTCCACAGGGCCTTGGGGCTCCTACGAGCAGTACTTC,CASSTGPWGSYEQYF
few,TRBV9,.,TRBJ1-3,TGTGCCAGCAGCGGTAGAGGGTCTGGAAACACCATATATTTT,CASSGRGSGNTIYF
few,TRBV10-3,TRBD1,TRBJ2-7,TGTGCCATCAGCTCACGGACAGGGTCCTCCTACGAGCAGTACTTC,CAISSRTGSSYEQYF
.,TRBV5-1,.,TRBJ1-2,TGCGCCAGCAGCTTTTGGCAGGAAAGCCGCTATGGCTACACCTTC,CASSFWQESRYGYTF
.,TRBV2,TRBD1,TRBJ2-5,TGTGCCAGCACCCTCCGGACAGGGCAAGAGACCCAGTACTTC,CASTLRTGQETQYF
.,TRBV2,.,TRBJ1-2,TGTGCCTGGAGTGCGACGGGAAACTATGGCCACACCTTC,CAWSATGNYGHTF
many,TRBV12-3/TRBV12-4,.,TRBJ1-3,TGTGCCACCAGGATCGGGGGCGGAAGAAACACCATATATTTT,CATRIGGGRNTIYF
.,TRBV28,TRBD1,TRBJ1-5,TGTGCCAGCAGTTACAGGGGGCTTGGCAATCAGCCCCAGCATTTT,CASSYRGLGNQPQHF
few,TRBV15,.,TRBJ2-6,TGTGCCACCAGCAGAGATCCCCACCTGACTTTC,CATSRDPHLTF
.,TRBV10-3,.,TRBJ1-3,TGTGCCATCAGTGAGTCGAGATCAACTGGAAACACCATATATTTT,CAISESRSTGNTIYF
many,TRBV5-8,.,TRBJ2-4,TGTGCCAGCAGCTTGAGTGTGGGGTCGAGGAACATTCAGTACTTC,CASSLSVGSRNIQYF
.,TRBV15,.,TRBJ1-6,TGTGCCACCAGCATACCCGGAGAGGCCCTCCACTTT,CATSIPGEALHF
many,TRBV20-1,.,TRBJ2-7,TGCAGTGCTGCACCCGGGACAAGAACCTACGAGCAGTACTTC,CSAAPGTRTYEQYF